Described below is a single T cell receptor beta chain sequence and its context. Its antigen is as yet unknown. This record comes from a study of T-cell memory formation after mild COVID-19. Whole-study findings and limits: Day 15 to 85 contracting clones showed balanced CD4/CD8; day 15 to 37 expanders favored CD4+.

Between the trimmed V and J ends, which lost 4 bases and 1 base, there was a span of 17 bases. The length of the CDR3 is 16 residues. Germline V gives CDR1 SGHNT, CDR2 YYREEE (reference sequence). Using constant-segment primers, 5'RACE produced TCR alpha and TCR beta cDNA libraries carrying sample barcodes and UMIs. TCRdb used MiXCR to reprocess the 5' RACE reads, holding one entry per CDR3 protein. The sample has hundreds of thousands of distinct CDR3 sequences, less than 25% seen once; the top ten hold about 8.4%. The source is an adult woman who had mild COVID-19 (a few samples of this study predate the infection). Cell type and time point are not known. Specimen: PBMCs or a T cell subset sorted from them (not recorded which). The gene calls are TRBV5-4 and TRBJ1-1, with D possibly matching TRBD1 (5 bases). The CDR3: CASSPGARGRNTEAFF. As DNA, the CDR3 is TGTGCCAGCAGCCCCGGGGCTCGGGGTAGGAACACTGAAGCTTTCTTT.